These 4 T cell receptor beta chains originate from one sample sequenced in a study of Ad26.COV2.S vaccination and SARS-CoV-2 variants. Generated by immunoSEQ multiplex PCR, the TCRdb table keeps only in-frame clones and is missing some. The sample consists of about 180,000 clones, 87% of them appearing once. This sample comprised peripheral blood, obtained after recovery from COVID-19. The source is a human donor who had recovered from COVID-19.

The chain links TRBV3-1 (or the pseudogene TRBV3-2) to TRBJ1-4; 12 nucleotides match TRBD1. Losses at the gene ends were 3 bases for V and 7 bases for J; bases not matched to a gene: 3. This CDR3 is built from 15 residues. Germline V lookup: CDR1 LGHDT, CDR2 YNNKEL (reference sequence). CDR3 region: CASSQGQGAVEKLFF. The CDR3 nucleotides read TGTGCCAGCAGCCAGGGACAGGGGGCAGTTGAAAAACTGTTTTTT.

This clone has a single count. The chain combines TRBV5-6 with TRBJ1-6; D is ambiguous. V dropped 5 bases and J dropped 9 bases, with 15 bases sitting between them. The CDR3 runs to 14 residues. Germline CDR1 and CDR2: SGHDT and YYEEEE. The CDR3 loop reads CASRREGLRSPLHF. CDR3 sequence (DNA): TGTGCCAGCAGAAGGGAGGGTTTACGTTCACCCCTCCACTTT. Full variable domain (rest looked up from reference TRBV5-6 and TRBJ1-6): DAGVTQSPTHLIKTRGQQVTLRCSPKSGHDTVSWYQQALGQGPQFIFQYYEEEERQRGNFPDRFSGHQFPNYSSELNVNALLLGDSALYLCASRREGLRSPLHFGNGTRLTVT.

This chain joins TRBV2 and TRBJ2-1; tentatively, D is TRBD2 (5 bases). The CDR3 totals 14 residues. Trimming pared 7 bases from V and 2 bases from J, leaving 12 bases between. The germline gives CDR1 SNHLY, CDR2 FYNNEI. CDR3 in amino acids: CASNPEGPYNEQFF. The CDR3 bases are TGTGCCAGCAATCCCGAGGGCCCCTACAATGAGCAGTTCTTC.

V gene TRBV13 combines with J gene TRBJ2-1; 8 bases line up with TRBD2. The V and J ends lost 2 bases and 0 bases, in that order; junction bases with no gene match: 12. Germline CDR1 PRHDT, CDR2 FYEKMQ (reference sequence). The CDR3 is made up of 19 amino acids. For the CDR3, the DNA is TGTGCCAGCAGCTTACAAGGACTAGCCATATTGAGCTCCTACAATGAGCAGTTCTTC. It yields the protein CASSLQGLAILSSYNEQFF.